This T cell receptor (beta chain) was sequenced in a study of long-term antiretroviral therapy in people with HIV. Concerning this clone itself: Its antigen is unknown.

The authors ran the immunoSEQ assay, v3.0, at survey level. TCRdb's copy holds only in-frame clones and misses some; the assay was immunoSEQ multiplex PCR. The sample includes about 20,000 clones, 85% to 90% of them seen just once. HIV-positive participants all received treatment in the United States. CDR3 size: 13 residues. Germline CDR1 reads SGHAT; CDR2 reads FQNNGV. The J segment lost 5 bases and the V segment lost 5 bases, leaving 4 bases of the junction unmatched. Study results and caveats: With ART, diversity went up but was still lower than in transplant donor controls. Adherence to ART, viral resistance and therapy changes lacked any data.

The specimen was unsorted PBMCs, collected 4.2 years after starting antiretroviral therapy. This TCR was recovered from a man aged 50 to 59 with HIV. V is TRBV11-2 and J is TRBJ2-7; the match to TRBD1 covers 9 bases. CDR3 sequence reads: CASSGTGSDEQYF. The CDR3 nucleotides are TGTGCCAGCAGCGGGACAGGGTCGGACGAGCAGTACTTC.